Each of the 9 T cell receptor beta chains below was sequenced from the same sample in a study of T cells in localized non-small cell lung cancer. Only in-frame clones appear in the TCRdb table, and some are missing; sequencing was by immunoSEQ multiplex PCR. The repertoire holds fewer than 20,000 clones, with roughly 81% as singletons. The source material was peripheral blood, sampled before any cancer treatment. All receptors derive from a male donor aged 60 or older with stage I lung adenocarcinoma.

This clone is termed medium-sized. V gene TRBV7-9 combines with J gene TRBJ1-5; the D is unclear. The CDR3 sequence is 15 residues long. The germline V gene encodes CDR1 SEHNR and CDR2 FQNEAQ (reference sequence). With 1 base removed from V and 0 bases from J, the gap between germline ends came to 7 bases. CDR3 in amino acids: CASSLGLDSNQPQHF. The CDR3 DNA sequence: TGTGCCAGCAGCTTAGGATTAGATAGCAATCAGCCCCAGCATTTT.

This chain connects TRBV7-2 to TRBJ1-1; tentative D call: TRBD1 (5 bases). The length of the CDR3 is 15 residues. Germline V gives CDR1 SGHTA, CDR2 FQGNSA. The germline V and J ends were trimmed by 5 bases and 8 bases, with 21 bases remaining between them. CDR3 sequence (DNA): TGTGCCAGCAGCAATCAGGTTGCAGGGTTGGGGGAAGCTTTCTTT. Amino acids: CASSNQVAGLGEAFF.

This clone has only a few counts. In the same sample, other DNA sequences code for this CDR3. The chain carries TRBV5-1 and TRBJ2-5; D uncertain. The V gene lost 5 bases and the J gene lost 1 base, with 9 bases spanning the gap. The CDR3 is 13 amino acids. Germline V gene data show CDR1 as SGHRS and CDR2 as YFSETQ. The CDR3 DNA follows: TGCGCCAGCAGTCCTACAGTCCAAGAGACCCAGTACTTC. It yields the protein CASSPTVQETQYF.

The chain joins TRBV28 to TRBJ2-1, with 11 positions matching TRBD2. The junction had 5 bases not matched to a gene; V was cut back by 3 bases and J by 4 bases. The CDR3 has 16 amino acids. The germline V gene has CDR1 MDHEN and CDR2 SYDVKM. CDR3 DNA sequence: TGTGCCAGCAGTTTTTCTAGCGGGAGGAAGTACAATGAGCAGTTCTTC. Translated, it gives CASSFSSGRKYNEQFF. The entire variable domain, with the rest obtained from reference TRBV28 and TRBJ2-1, is as follows: DVKVTQSSRYLVKRTGEKVFLECVQDMDHENMFWYRQDPGLGLRLIYFSYDVKMKEKGDIPEGYSVSREKKERFSLILESASTNQTSMYLCASSFSSGRKYNEQFFGPGTRLTVL.

CDR3 region: CASSLATNEKLFF. Here the CDR3 DNA reads TGTGCCAGCTCACTAGCAACTAATGAAAAACTGTTTTTT. This rearrangement joins TRBV18 to TRBJ1-4; D remains unclear. The CDR3 spans 13 residues. The V and J ends lost 4 bases and 0 bases respectively, with 3 bases between them. Germline CDR1 and CDR2: KGHSH and LQKENI.

The rearrangement uses TRBV2 and TRBJ1-5; D might be TRBD1 (6 bases). Per germline, CDR1 SNHLY and CDR2 FYNNEI. CDR3 length equals 14 residues. V was cut by 3 bases and J by 5 bases, with 11 bases left in between. Written as DNA, the CDR3 is TGTGCCAGCAGTGACAGGGGTTGGGATCAGCCCCAGCATTTT. It specifies CASSDRGWDQPQHF.

The chain has TRBV19 and TRBJ2-3; weak D call: TRBD1 (6 bases). V lost 5 bases to trimming and J lost 6 bases, with 15 bases between them. Germline values: CDR1 LNHDA, CDR2 SQIVND (reference sequence). The CDR3 length is 14 residues. CDR3 coding DNA: TGTGCCAGTAGTGCGAACAGGGTCCAGGATACGCAGTATTTT. The encoded protein is CASSANRVQDTQYF.

The rearrangement joins TRBV5-8 to TRBJ1-5; the match to TRBD1 covers 10 bases. The V gene end was trimmed by 5 bases and the J gene end by 4 bases; junction bases not matched to a gene: 3. The germline CDR1 and CDR2 sequences are SGHTS and YDEGEE. This CDR3 spans 14 amino acids. The CDR3 loop is CASSPGQGNQPQHF. As DNA, the CDR3 is TGTGCCAGCAGTCCGGGACAGGGGAATCAGCCCCAGCATTTT.

The chain combines TRBV11-2 with TRBJ1-1; D perhaps matches TRBD1 (6 bases). The CDR3 totals 15 residues. The ends were cut back, 4 bases at V and 7 bases at J, with 19 bases in the middle. The germline gives CDR1 SGHAT, CDR2 FQNNGV. In DNA, the CDR3 is TGTGCCAGCAGCTCCAGCCGACAGGCCACTAATGAAGCTTTCTTT. Its protein product is CASSSSRQATNEAFF.